These 12 T cell receptor beta chains were all obtained from the same sample, sequenced in a study of identical twins. TCRdb re-called the 5' RACE reads with MiXCR, one entry per CDR3 protein. The sample carries about 240,000 distinct CDR3 sequences, approximately 12% recorded once. This sample also belongs to another study, concerning yellow fever vaccine responses in identical twins.

Sequencing was done on a sample of memory (CD45RO+) T cells sorted from blood. The receptors stem from a woman under 30 in good health.

This clonotype was found a few times. The chain is built from TRBV20-1 and TRBJ2-4; no clear D gene. The V end lost 6 bases, the J end lost 5 bases, and 8 bases lay between the germline ends. The germline CDR1 and CDR2 sequences are DFQATT and SNEGSKA (reference sequence). This CDR3 region has 11 residues. CDR3 DNA: TGCAGTGCGCCCCCGGAAAACATTCAGTACTTC. Encoded protein: CSAPPENIQYF.

This clonotype was recorded at least ten times. The chain combines TRBV11-2 with TRBJ2-1; 13 nucleotides agree with TRBD2. This CDR3 has 19 residues. Germline CDR1 reads SGHAT; CDR2 reads FQNNGV. V dropped 3 bases and J dropped 9; count of bases not matched to a gene: 17. CDR3 protein: CASSLEGLAGVFGSGEQFF. The CDR3 nucleotides are TGTGCCAGCAGCTTGGAAGGACTAGCGGGAGTGTTTGGTTCGGGTGAGCAGTTCTTC.

This clonotype was observed at least ten times. J is TRBJ2-7 and V is TRBV3-1; 12 bases line up with TRBD2. J lost 5 bases, V lost 9 bases, and 8 bases had no gene match. Germline values: CDR1 LGHDT, CDR2 YNNKEL (reference sequence). The CDR3 consists of 14 residues. DNA of the CDR3: TGTGCCAGTGCCCCGGGACTAGCGGGTGACGAGCAGTACTTC. It yields the protein CASAPGLAGDEQYF.

This clonotype has ten or more counts. The CDR3 sequence: CASSFRAPDRITDTQYF. The CDR3 DNA reads as TGCGCCAGCAGCTTCCGTGCCCCGGACAGAATCACAGATACGCAGTATTTT. The V gene is TRBV5-1, the J gene TRBJ2-3, with D possibly TRBD1 on 6 matching bases. Between the trimmed V and J ends, which lost 2 bases and 2 bases, there was a span of 18 bases. CDR3 length: 17 residues. Germline V gives CDR1 SGHRS, CDR2 YFSETQ.

This clonotype was recorded a few times. The V gene is TRBV2, the J gene TRBJ2-7; 8 nucleotides match TRBD2. This CDR3 is built from 17 residues. J gave up 0 bases and V 6 bases, and 13 bases lay outside the gene matches. The germline V gene has CDR1 SNHLY and CDR2 FYNNEI. CDR3 amino acids: CASRTGLVGAFSYEQYF. CDR3 DNA: TGTGCCAGCAGAACGGGACTAGTGGGGGCGTTCTCCTACGAGCAGTACTTC.

The chain is built from TRBV28 and TRBJ2-7, with D perhaps matching TRBD1 or TRBD2 (6 bases each). This CDR3 is 14 amino acids long. Germline CDR1 and CDR2: MDHEN and SYDVKM. With 7 bases removed from V and 1 base from J, the gap between germline ends came to 14 bases. CDR3 sequence (DNA): TGTGCCAGCATCCCGGGGGCCTTGTCCTACGAGCAGTACTTC. It translates to CASIPGALSYEQYF.

This clonotype turned up a few times. The J gene is TRBJ2-5, the V gene TRBV20-1; D possibly corresponds to TRBD2 (5 bases). This CDR3 contains 15 residues. The V gene's germline CDR1 is DFQATT and CDR2 SNEGSKA (reference sequence). Deletions cut 0 bases from V and 4 bases from J, with 15 bases between. CDR3 sequence (DNA): TGCAGTGCTAGAGATCGACGGGATATCCGAGAGACCCAGTACTTC. It is translated as CSARDRRDIRETQYF.

CDR3 bases: TGTGCCAGCAGTTACTCGAACTTGCGGTCCTACGAGCAGTACTTC. This translates into CASSYSNLRSYEQYF. This chain links TRBV6-2 or TRBV6-3 with TRBJ2-7; D unresolved. Germline V gene sequence: CDR1 MNHEY, CDR2 SVGEGT. This CDR3 region has 15 residues. V was clipped by 0 bases and J by 1 base, with 10 bases between them.

The V and J genes are TRBV5-1 and TRBJ2-1; D is possibly TRBD2 (6 bases). Germline CDR1 reads SGHRS; CDR2 reads YFSETQ. CDR3 length equals 15 residues. V lost 6 bases and J 4 bases, leaving 17 bases between the germline ends. The CDR3 DNA sequence: TGCGCCAGCACCGGGAGCCCGGGGGTGTACAATGAGCAGTTCTTC. Translated, it gives CASTGSPGVYNEQFF. Drawing the rest from reference TRBV5-1 and TRBJ2-1, the complete variable domain is KAGVTQTPRYLIKTRGQQVTLSCSPISGHRSVSWYQQTPGQGLQFLFEYFSETQRNKGNFPGRFSGRQFSNSRSEMNVSTLELGDSALYLCASTGSPGVYNEQFFGPGTRLTVL.

The chain has TRBV12-3 or TRBV12-4 and TRBJ2-1; TRBD2 is a possible D gene (5 bases). Trimming removed 5 bases from V and 2 bases from J, with 10 bases in between. There are 14 residues in the CDR3. CDR3 DNA sequence: TGTGCCAGCAGTCCCGGGGTTGCCTACAATGAGCAGTTCTTC. Translation gives CASSPGVAYNEQFF.

This clonotype was seen a few times. The CDR3 coding sequence is TGTGCCAGCAGCTTAGAAGTTTTGGGTCGCCGCAAAAACATTCAGTACTTC. It codes for CASSLEVLGRRKNIQYF. The chain has TRBV11-2 and TRBJ2-4, with D hard to call. This CDR3 has 17 amino acids. The germline gives CDR1 SGHAT, CDR2 FQNNGV. Trimming took off 0 bases at V and 3 bases at J, with 15 bases between the two ends.

This clonotype occurred a few times. The chain uses TRBV7-2 and TRBJ1-4; 10 bases are shared with TRBD1. The V gene end was trimmed by 5 bases and the J gene end by 4 bases; junction bases not matched to a gene: 4. Germline V gene sequence: CDR1 SGHTA, CDR2 FQGNSA. The CDR3 extends over 15 amino acids. The CDR3 reads CASSRGQGSNEKLFF. In DNA form, the CDR3 reads TGTGCCAGCAGCAGGGGACAGGGGAGTAATGAAAAACTGTTTTTT.